Described below is a single T cell receptor beta chain sequence and its context. Other DNA sequences within the sample encode an identical CDR3. The data derive from a study of blood T cell repertoires in COVID-19. Study overall: Samples representing acute and convalescent COVID-19 were sourced from the United States, Italy and Spain. T cells, B-cell-depleted T cells, or PBMCs supplied cDNA or gDNA.

Trimming left V 3 bases short and J 0 bases short, with 8 bases between. The CDR3 spans 14 residues. CDR1 and CDR2 (germline): MDHEN, SYDVKM. In the source study's methods: Estimation of nucleated cell counts relied on the amplification of reference gene primers. TCRdb's table, derived via immunoSEQ multiplex PCR, lists solely in-frame clones and lacks some. V and J calls and clone size follow that table, whereas D and trimming were derived from the DNA. The top ten clones hold about an eighth of a sample with about 280,000 clones, roughly 87% of them seen once. The sample consisted of peripheral blood. The TCR sequence derives from a human donor in a cohort sampled during active COVID-19. V and J are TRBV28 and TRBJ1-2, with D perhaps TRBD1 (5 bases). The CDR3 nucleotides read TGTGCCAGCAGTTTGGGGGGAGCTAACTATGGCTACACCTTC. Its translation is CASSLGGANYGYTF.